These 10 T cell receptor beta chains share one sample of origin, sequenced in a study of cytomegalovirus exposure and HLA in healthy donors (dated by TCRdb to the late 2010s). Library method: the immunoSEQ multiplex PCR assay. For the multiplex PCR, a mixture combining 60 forward primers for TCR Vbeta segments and 13 reverse primers for TCR Jbeta segments was used. TCRdb limited this immuneACCESS table to in-frame rearrangements with V and J called. A share of clones is missing; checked studies link under half to unresolved V genes, and the rest is unexplained. In all, the sample holds over 150,000 clones, and about 80% of those were seen once. The biggest ten clones account for approximately 3% of the sample. Sequencing input: PBMCs. Every receptor here comes from a woman in her 30s in good health and CMV-seronegative.

The CDR3 reads CASSPGVRGYNEQFF. CDR3 bases: TGTGCCAGCAGTCCAGGGGTTCGAGGCTACAATGAGCAGTTCTTC. J is TRBJ2-1 and V is TRBV5-6; TRBD1 might be the D (6 bases). CDR1 and CDR2 (germline): SGHDT, YYEEEE. The CDR3 consists of 15 residues. V lost 5 bases to trimming and J lost 3 bases, with 15 bases between them.

This clone was observed a handful of times. The chain employs TRBV6-5 and TRBJ2-7; D remains unclear. Germline assignment: CDR1 MNHEY and CDR2 SVGAGI. This CDR3 spans 13 amino acids. The V end lost 0 bases, the J end lost 4 bases, and 7 bases lay between the germline ends. The CDR3 sequence: CASSYSTEYEQYF. In DNA, the CDR3 is TGTGCCAGCAGTTACTCGACTGAATACGAGCAGTACTTC.

The chain recombines TRBV18 with TRBJ1-1; 10 nucleotides line up with TRBD1. CDR3 length: 14 amino acids. Per germline, CDR1 KGHSH and CDR2 LQKENI. V lost 3 bases, J lost 6 bases, and 4 bases stayed unmatched. DNA of the CDR3: TGTGCCAGCTCACCCGGACAGGGGGTCGCTGAAGCTTTCTTT. This translates into CASSPGQGVAEAFF.

The V call is TRBV18, the J call TRBJ2-2, with D hard to call. Germline CDR1 reads KGHSH; CDR2 reads LQKENI. This CDR3 region has 14 residues. V was cut by 5 bases and J by 0 bases, with 7 bases left in between. CDR3 DNA: TGTGCCAGCTCAAGAAGCGCGAACACCGGGGAGCTGTTTTTT. It is translated as CASSRSANTGELFF.

J is TRBJ1-6 and V is TRBV28; D ambiguous. CDR1 and CDR2 (germline): MDHEN, SYDVKM. The CDR3 length is 16 residues. V was clipped by 7 bases and J by 10 bases, with 23 bases between them. CDR3 loop: CASTPPGRELGSPLHF. For the CDR3, the DNA is TGTGCCAGCACCCCCCCGGGGAGGGAACTTGGATCACCCCTCCACTTT.

This clone was counted between two and nine times. One junction end does not reproduce the germline sequence, and a read error may be involved. The rearrangement uses TRBV6-5 and TRBJ1-2, with TRBD1 matching 7 bases. CDR3 size: 12 residues. The germline V gene encodes CDR1 MNHEY and CDR2 SVGAGI. The CDR3 is CASSTGVRGYPF. CDR3 bases: TGTGCCAGCAGTACAGGGGTACGGGGCTACCCCTTC.

The V call is TRBV4-1, the J call TRBJ2-1; D possibly corresponds to TRBD2 (6 bases). Trimming shortened V by 1 base and J by 0 bases, and 10 bases separated the two germline ends. This CDR3 region has 16 residues. From germline, CDR1 is MGHRA and CDR2 YSYEKL. CDR3 sequence: CASSQALASSYNEQFF. CDR3 coding DNA: TGCGCCAGCAGCCAAGCTCTAGCGAGCTCCTACAATGAGCAGTTCTTC.

The chain couples TRBV27 to TRBJ1-4; no clear D. The V gene's germline CDR1 is MNHEY and CDR2 SMNVEV (reference sequence). Trimming removed 1 base from V and 3 bases from J, with 6 bases in between. The CDR3 runs 14 residues. Here the CDR3 reads CASSLWGANEKLFF. As DNA, the CDR3 is TGTGCCAGCAGTTTATGGGGAGCTAATGAAAAACTGTTTTTT.

The V gene is TRBV15, the J gene TRBJ1-2; TRBD1 agrees at 10 bases. After removal of 4 bases from V and 4 bases from J, the junction contained 6 bases not matched to a gene. Germline-derived CDR1 and CDR2 are LNHNV and YYDKDF (reference sequence). The CDR3 loop spans 15 amino acids. The CDR3 coding sequence is TGTGCCACCAGCAAAGACAGGGGGCGTCCCTATGGCTACACCTTC. Its protein is CATSKDRGRPYGYTF.

The genes are TRBV9 and TRBJ2-7; maybe TRBD2 (6 bases). The CDR3 totals 14 residues. Germline CDR1 SGDLS, CDR2 YYNGEE. Deletions cut 4 bases from V and 0 bases from J, with 11 bases between. CDR3 protein: CASSSTTSSYEQYF. DNA for the CDR3: TGTGCCAGCAGCTCAACGACTAGCTCCTACGAGCAGTACTTC.